Below, 20 T cell receptor beta chains from the same sample are listed, as sequenced in a study of spatial heterogeneity in lung cancer. TCRdb re-called the 5' RACE reads with MiXCR, one entry per CDR3 protein. The sample carries 9,500 to 14,000 distinct CDR3 sequences, about 3.7% recorded once. Noted time point: sample taken at primary tumor resection. Tumor, nontumor lung or frozen PBMC supplied whole RNA, sequenced without sorting. The source material was normal lung tissue next to the tumor, sampled at surgery. The origin of the receptors is a male donor with early-stage non-small cell lung cancer.

This clonotype was detected ten times or more. A much larger clone lies a single base off, so this may be a read error. The chain couples TRBV2 to TRBJ2-1, with D possibly being TRBD1 (6 bases). The CDR3 length is 12 residues. Looked up from germline, CDR1 is SNHLY and CDR2 is FYNNEI. V lost 7 bases to trimming and J lost 4 bases, with 8 bases between them. The CDR3 here is CASTQGYNEQFF. In DNA form, the CDR3 reads TGTGCCAGCACCCAGGGGTACAATGAGCAGTTCTTC.

This clonotype occurred a few times. The chain has TRBV29-1 and TRBJ2-7; 14 nucleotides line up with TRBD2. Trimming removed 7 bases from V and 5 bases from J; junction bases left unmatched: 10. From germline, CDR1 is SQVTM and CDR2 ANQGSEA. This CDR3 is 15 amino acids long. The CDR3 DNA reads TGCAGCGCCTGTCCTTCGGGACTAGCGGGAGACGAGCAGTACTTC. This encodes CSACPSGLAGDEQYF.

This clonotype was counted ten times or more. The chain carries TRBV6-6 and TRBJ2-1; maybe TRBD2 (6 bases). Germline loops: CDR1 MNHNY, CDR2 SVGAGI (reference sequence). The CDR3 is made up of 13 amino acids. Trimming cost V 0 bases and J 7 bases, with 7 bases left between them. The CDR3 here is CASSYSRDNEQFF. In DNA, the CDR3 is TGTGCCAGCAGTTACTCGCGGGATAATGAGCAGTTCTTC.

By share, this clonotype counts as medium-sized. The chain has TRBV28 and TRBJ2-7, with D uncertain. CDR3 length: 15 amino acids. V was cut by 7 bases and J by 0 bases, with 16 bases left in between. The germline V gene encodes CDR1 MDHEN and CDR2 SYDVKM. CDR3 nucleotides: TGTGCCAGCACCGAAGCAGGCATGAGCTCCTACGAGCAGTACTTC. It yields the protein CASTEAGMSSYEQYF.

This clonotype showed up many times. The chain employs TRBV20-1 and TRBJ2-1; D possibly corresponds to TRBD1 (6 bases). Trimming left V 4 bases short and J 6 bases short, with 10 bases between. Germline-derived CDR1 and CDR2 are DFQATT and SNEGSKA (reference sequence). The length of the CDR3 is 12 residues. This CDR3 is CSAKMTGNEQFF. The CDR3 bases are TGCAGTGCTAAGATGACAGGCAATGAGCAGTTCTTC.

Ten or more counts support this clonotype. This rearrangement joins TRBV29-1 to TRBJ2-1; D may correspond to TRBD1 or TRBD2 (5 bases each). The germline V and J ends were trimmed by 3 bases and 5 bases, with 11 bases remaining between them. Germline V lookup: CDR1 SQVTM, CDR2 ANQGSEA. The CDR3 spans 13 residues. CDR3 coding DNA: TGCAGCGTTGATGGGACGCGAAACAATGAGCAGTTCTTC. Translated: CSVDGTRNNEQFF.

Relative to its sample, this clonotype is medium-sized. This rearrangement joins TRBV27 to TRBJ1-6; D uncertain. Germline V CDR1 and CDR2: MNHEY, SMNVEV (reference sequence). The CDR3 has 12 residues. Trimming pared 6 bases from V and 7 bases from J, leaving 7 bases between. DNA for the CDR3: TGTGCCAGCAGCGACCAGAATTCACCCCTCCACTTT. Amino acids: CASSDQNSPLHF.

Within the sample, this clonotype is medium-sized. Here the CDR3 DNA reads TGCGCCAGCAGCCTGACCGGGACAAAAACCGGGAGCACTGAAGCTTTCTTT. Its translation: CASSLTGTKTGSTEAFF. The J gene is TRBJ1-1, the V gene TRBV5-1; D is possibly TRBD1 (6 bases). Germline V CDR1 and CDR2: SGHRS, YFSETQ. Trimming took off 4 bases at V and 4 bases at J, with 23 bases between the two ends. The CDR3 length is 17 residues.

This clonotype appeared many times. The chain links TRBV6-2 or TRBV6-3 to TRBJ2-3; 9 nucleotides line up with TRBD1. V gave up 7 bases and J gave up 1 base; unmatched junction bases: 18. CDR1 is MNHEY and CDR2 is SVGEGT in the germline V gene. The CDR3 extends over 19 amino acids. The CDR3, as DNA: TGTGCCAGCAAATCCTTGGACAGGGGCAGCGGGAAGGGCACAGATACGCAGTATTTT. Protein sequence: CASKSLDRGSGKGTDTQYF.

Ten or more counts support this clonotype. The chain couples TRBV29-1 to TRBJ1-1; 9 nucleotides match TRBD1. CDR3 length: 15 residues. The J segment lost 3 bases and the V segment lost 1 base, leaving 6 bases of the junction unmatched. Germline V gene sequence: CDR1 SQVTM, CDR2 ANQGSEA. CDR3 residues: CSVEGDRGWDTEAFF. In DNA form, the CDR3 reads TGCAGCGTTGAAGGAGACAGGGGGTGGGACACTGAAGCTTTCTTT.

By share, this clonotype ranks as medium-sized (0.01 to 0.1%). The V and J genes are TRBV20-1 and TRBJ1-2; the D gene is possibly TRBD1 (5 bases). The CDR3 has 14 residues. Germline CDR1 DFQATT, CDR2 SNEGSKA (reference sequence). Trimming took off 0 bases at V and 6 bases at J, with 14 bases between the two ends. The CDR3 spells CSARDRGRVNGYTF. In DNA, the CDR3 is TGCAGTGCTAGAGATAGAGGCAGGGTAAATGGCTACACCTTC.

This clonotype has only a few counts. The chain has TRBV5-5 and TRBJ1-2, with D perhaps matching TRBD1 (6 bases). The CDR3 length is 15 residues. Trimming left V 2 bases short and J 4 bases short, with 15 bases between. CDR1 and CDR2 from the germline V gene are SGHKS and YYEKEE (reference sequence). CDR3 nucleotide sequence: TGTGCCAGCAGCTTTGGCCCAGGGGACGGCTATGGCTACACCTTC. This encodes CASSFGPGDGYGYTF.

This chain connects TRBV4-1 to TRBJ2-7; 7 bases agree with TRBD1. The germline CDR1 and CDR2 sequences are MGHRA and YSYEKL. Trimming cost V 4 bases and J 6 bases; bases outside gene matches: 15. The CDR3 is made up of 16 amino acids. The CDR3 DNA is TGCGCCAGCAGCCTGACCATCGACAGGGCGAACGGCGAGCAGTACTTC. Amino acid sequence: CASSLTIDRANGEQYF.

This clonotype is classed as medium-sized. This sequence joins TRBV13 and TRBJ1-1; D gene ambiguous. Germline V gene lookup returns CDR1 PRHDT and CDR2 FYEKMQ (reference sequence). V was trimmed by 4 bases and J by 3 bases, leaving 15 bases between them. CDR3 length equals 15 residues. The CDR3 nucleotides are TGTGCCAGCAGCTCACGGCCGGTTGATTACACTGAAGCTTTCTTT. Translated, it gives CASSSRPVDYTEAFF.

This clonotype was detected many times. Mismatch with germline at one junction end may stem from a read error. The chain employs TRBV7-9 and TRBJ1-1; 9 bases match TRBD1. The CDR3 is made up of 12 amino acids. Germline CDR1 and CDR2: SEHNR and FQNEAQ (reference sequence). CDR3 in DNA: TGTGCCAGCAGCTCGGGACAGGGATGGGGATTGTTT. Its protein product is CASSSGQGWGLF.

This clonotype was seen at least ten times. This sequence joins TRBV7-2 and TRBJ1-5, with D hard to call. V shed 4 bases and J shed 9 bases, with 13 bases lying between them. The CDR3 loop spans 13 amino acids. Germline CDR1 is SGHTA and CDR2 is FQGNSA. The DNA of the CDR3 is TGTGCCAGCAGCTCTGGTCAGGATCGGCCCCAGCATTTT. Its translation is CASSSGQDRPQHF.

At least ten counts were recorded for this clonotype. V usage is TRBV19 and J usage is TRBJ2-4; D might be TRBD2 (6 bases). Germline lookup yields CDR1 LNHDA and CDR2 SQIVND (reference sequence). The CDR3 has 16 amino acids. Trimming pared 6 bases from V and 0 bases from J, leaving 15 bases between. The CDR3 nucleotides read TGTGCCAGTAGGGATCTCGGGGGAATAGCCAAAAACATTCAGTACTTC. This translates into CASRDLGGIAKNIQYF.

This clonotype is classed as medium-sized. The CDR3 spells CASSDSEQGLQYF. CDR3 nucleotide sequence: TGTGCCAGCTCGGACAGTGAGCAAGGCTTACAGTACTTC. This rearrangement joins TRBV18 to TRBJ2-7, with a possible D match to TRBD1 (6 bases). The CDR3 is made up of 13 amino acids. CDR1 and CDR2 (germline): KGHSH, LQKENI. V was shortened by 6 bases and J by 10 bases, with 19 bases between the two germline ends.

This clonotype showed up just a few times. The V call is TRBV6-2 or TRBV6-3, the J call TRBJ1-1, with D possibly TRBD1 on 5 matching bases. Germline V gene data show CDR1 as MNHEY and CDR2 as SVGEGT. V lost 4 bases and J 0 bases, leaving 12 bases between the germline ends. There are 15 residues in the CDR3. CDR3 loop: CASSSRGQVNTEAFF. The CDR3 DNA is TGTGCCAGCAGTTCTAGGGGCCAAGTGAACACTGAAGCTTTCTTT.

This clonotype is deemed medium-sized (0.01 to 0.1%). The V and J genes are TRBV7-8 and TRBJ1-5; 9 bases map to TRBD1. The CDR3 has 14 amino acids. Trimming removed 5 bases from V and 5 bases from J; junction bases left unmatched: 4. Germline V gene data show CDR1 as SGHVS and CDR2 as FQNEAQ. The DNA for the CDR3 is TGTGCCAGCAGCGGGGACAGGGCTGATCAGCCCCAGCATTTT. Translating gives CASSGDRADQPQHF. The full variable domain, rest sourced from reference TRBV7-8 and TRBJ1-5, is GAGVSQSPRYKVAKRGQDVALRCDPISGHVSLFWYQQALGQGPEFLTYFQNEAQLDKSGLPSDRFFAERPEGSVSTLKIQRTQQEDSAVYLCASSGDRADQPQHFGDGTRLSIL.